These 28 T cell receptor beta chains originate from one sample sequenced in a study of T-cell reconstitution after alpha-beta-depleted transplantation in children. It was with unique molecular identifiers that the TCRbeta library was prepared. TCRdb used MiXCR to reprocess the PCR reads, holding one entry per CDR3 protein. The sample lists about 370,000 distinct CDR3 sequences, roughly 22% occurring once. Sequencing was performed on PBMCs from the stem cell graft donor, taken from the stem cell graft. Source of these receptors: a human donor who donated a stem cell graft to a child with acute myeloid leukemia.

This rearrangement joins TRBV21-1 to TRBJ2-7. TRBV21-1 is shown as a pseudogene. The CDR3 loop spans 16 amino acids. CDR3 in DNA: TGTGCCAGCAGCAAAATTTGGCCAGGTTACTCCTACGAGCAGTACTTC. Its protein is CASSKIWPGYSYEQYF.

This clonotype was picked up many times. The gene calls are TRBV7-9 and TRBJ2-3, with 7 nucleotides matching TRBD2. With 5 bases clipped from V and 3 bases from J, the junction kept 11 bases outside the gene matches. CDR3 length equals 16 residues. Germline-derived CDR1 and CDR2 are SEHNR and FQNEAQ (reference sequence). Written as DNA, the CDR3 is TGTGCCAGCAGCCGCTACACTAGCGAGGGGACAGATACGCAGTATTTT. Its translation: CASSRYTSEGTDTQYF.

Only a few counts were recorded for this clonotype. The genes are TRBV2 and TRBJ2-1; 9 bases agree with TRBD1. J gave up 4 bases and V 5 bases, and 6 bases lay outside the gene matches. The CDR3 covers 15 residues. The germline gives CDR1 SNHLY, CDR2 FYNNEI. The CDR3 protein is CASSLTGGRYNEQFF. The CDR3, as DNA: TGTGCCAGCAGTCTGACAGGGGGACGGTACAATGAGCAGTTCTTC. Variable domain in full (rest from reference TRBV2 and TRBJ2-1): EPEVTQTPSHQVTQMGQEVILRCVPISNHLYFYWYRQILGQKVEFLVSFYNNEISEKSEIFDDQFSVERPDGSNFTLKIRSTKLEDSAMYFCASSLTGGRYNEQFFGPGTRLTVL.

This clonotype has a handful of counts. This chain joins TRBV7-9 and TRBJ2-7, with D possibly being TRBD2 (6 bases). V dropped 6 bases and J dropped 1 base, with 13 bases sitting between them. There are 14 residues in the CDR3. Per the germline V gene, CDR1 is SEHNR and CDR2 is FQNEAQ (reference sequence). In nucleotides, the CDR3 is TGTGCCAGCAGGGAGGGTCGCGGTTCCTACGAGCAGTACTTC. Translating it yields CASREGRGSYEQYF.

This chain uses TRBV7-2 with TRBJ2-3; D might be TRBD1 or TRBD2, each matching 7 bases. Germline-derived CDR1 and CDR2 are SGHTA and FQGNSA. CDR3 length: 15 residues. Trimming cost V 3 bases and J 3 bases, with 13 bases left between them. The CDR3 nucleotides are TGTGCCAGCAGCTTTCCCCAGGGGGGGACAGATACGCAGTATTTT. Its translation: CASSFPQGGTDTQYF. The complete variable domain, with remaining parts taken from reference TRBV7-2 and TRBJ2-3, reads GAGVSQSPSNKVTEKGKDVELRCDPISGHTALYWYRQSLGQGLEFLIYFQGNSAPDKSGLPSDRFSAERTGGSVSTLTIQRTQQEDSAVYLCASSFPQGGTDTQYFGPGTRLTVL.

The chain combines TRBV6-1 with TRBJ1-1; D remains unclear. In germline, CDR1 is MNHNS, CDR2 SASEGT. Between the trimmed V and J ends, which lost 0 bases and 4 bases, there was a span of 12 bases. The CDR3 is 15 amino acids. The CDR3 loop is CASSEADDFATEAFF. The CDR3 DNA sequence: TGTGCCAGCAGTGAAGCGGACGACTTCGCCACTGAAGCTTTCTTT.

The chain links TRBV29-1 to TRBJ2-7, with D unresolved. CDR1 is SQVTM, CDR2 ANQGSEA, per germline. V was cut by 3 bases and J by 0 bases, with 3 bases left in between. The CDR3 totals 11 residues. The CDR3 region has the DNA TGCAGCGTTGATAACTCCTACGAGCAGTACTTC. Translation gives CSVDNSYEQYF.

This chain connects TRBV7-8 to TRBJ2-2; 9 bases line up with TRBD1. The CDR3 loop spans 15 amino acids. The junction had 8 bases not matched to a gene; V was cut back by 5 bases and J by 7 bases. Per germline, CDR1 SGHVS and CDR2 FQNEAQ. The CDR3 DNA sequence: TGTGCCAGCAGCCTCGCGGGACAGGGTGGCGGGGAGCTGTTTTTT. It codes for CASSLAGQGGGELFF. Together with reference TRBV7-8 and TRBJ2-2, the CDR3 gives the full variable domain: GAGVSQSPRYKVAKRGQDVALRCDPISGHVSLFWYQQALGQGPEFLTYFQNEAQLDKSGLPSDRFFAERPEGSVSTLKIQRTQQEDSAVYLCASSLAGQGGGELFFGEGSRLTVL.

This clonotype was seen a few times. The V and J genes are TRBV20-1 and TRBJ1-6; the D is unclear. The V gene lost 3 bases and the J gene lost 6 bases, with 6 bases spanning the gap. CDR3 length: 12 residues. Germline V CDR1 and CDR2: DFQATT, SNEGSKA (reference sequence). In nucleotides, the CDR3 is TGCAGTGCTAGTAGACTTAATTCACCCCTCCACTTT. This encodes CSASRLNSPLHF.

This clonotype appeared a single time. CDR3 protein: CASSPTGLAKNIQYF. The CDR3 DNA follows: TGTGCCAGTAGTCCCACAGGGCTGGCCAAAAACATTCAGTACTTC. The genes are TRBV19 and TRBJ2-4, with a weak D call TRBD1 (6 bases). This CDR3 comprises 15 residues. V lost 5 bases to trimming and J lost 1 base, with 12 bases between them. Looked up from germline, CDR1 is LNHDA and CDR2 is SQIVND (reference sequence).

This clonotype was observed a handful of times. The CDR3 region is CSVETEYGYTF. The CDR3 region has the DNA TGCAGCGTTGAGACAGAATATGGCTACACCTTC. The V call is TRBV29-1, the J call TRBJ1-2; the D gene is possibly TRBD1 (5 bases). The ends were cut back, 3 bases at V and 5 bases at J, with 7 bases in the middle. Per the germline V gene, CDR1 is SQVTM and CDR2 is ANQGSEA. The length of the CDR3 is 11 residues. Filled out from reference TRBV29-1 and TRBJ1-2, the complete variable domain reads SAVISQKPSRDICQRGTSLTIQCQVDSQVTMMFWYRQQPGQSLTLIATANQGSEATYESGFVIDKFPISRPNLTFSTLTVSNMSPEDSSIYLCSVETEYGYTFGSGTRLTVV.

V and J are TRBV7-9 and TRBJ2-7; no firm D call. The V end lost 5 bases, the J end lost 3 bases, and 17 bases lay between the germline ends. This CDR3 has 15 amino acids. Germline CDR1 is SEHNR and CDR2 is FQNEAQ (reference sequence). The CDR3 DNA is TGTGCCAGCAGCCTGCCCCGGACGGGTAACTACGAGCAGTACTTC. Translation gives CASSLPRTGNYEQYF.

The rearrangement uses TRBV11-2 and TRBJ2-5; 14 nucleotides line up with TRBD2. The V and J ends lost 6 bases and 2 bases, in that order; junction bases with no gene match: 8. The CDR3 loop spans 17 amino acids. CDR1 SGHAT and CDR2 FQNNGV come from the germline V gene. The CDR3 reads CASRAGLAGEIQETQYF. CDR3 DNA sequence: TGTGCCAGCAGAGCGGGACTAGCGGGAGAAATTCAAGAGACCCAGTACTTC.

A note on this clonotype: Compared with germline, one end of the junction differs, possibly owing to a read error. J is TRBJ2-1 and V is TRBV5-1; D is uncertain. The CDR3 has 12 residues. From germline, CDR1 is SGHRS and CDR2 YFSETQ. The CDR3 sequence: CASSLGLNEQFF. CDR3 DNA: TGTGCCAGCAGTTTGGGGTTGAATGAGCAGTTCTTC. Filled out from reference TRBV5-1 and TRBJ2-1, the complete variable domain reads KAGVTQTPRYLIKTRGQQVTLSCSPISGHRSVSWYQQTPGQGLQFLFEYFSETQRNKGNFPGRFSGRQFSNSRSEMNVSTLELGDSALYLCASSLGLNEQFFGPGTRLTVL.

This clonotype was counted a few times. This sequence joins TRBV5-1 and TRBJ2-3; 8 positions match TRBD2. In germline, CDR1 is SGHRS, CDR2 YFSETQ. The CDR3 totals 15 residues. Trimming cost V 4 bases and J 5 bases; bases outside gene matches: 9. CDR3 nucleotides: TGCGCCAGCAGCCCCCGGCGGGGGGCAGGAGATACGCAGTATTTT. Amino acid sequence: CASSPRRGAGDTQYF.

V is TRBV5-1 and J is TRBJ2-7, with TRBD2 as a possible D gene (7 bases). V was pared by 4 bases and J by 5 bases, with 19 bases between. The CDR3 has 15 amino acids. Germline V gives CDR1 SGHRS, CDR2 YFSETQ. DNA of the CDR3: TGCGCCAGCAGCCCAACCGAGGGGGGGAGGAACGAGCAGTACTTC. This codes for CASSPTEGGRNEQYF.

J is TRBJ1-2 and V is TRBV7-3; 9 nucleotides match TRBD1. This CDR3 region has 15 residues. The germline V gene has CDR1 SGHTA and CDR2 FQGTGA. Trimming at V came to 5 bases and at J to 8 bases, leaving 12 bases not matched to a gene. In DNA form, the CDR3 reads TGTGCCAGCAGCCCTGAACCGGGACAGGGTGGGGGCTACACCTTC. It yields the protein CASSPEPGQGGGYTF.

This clonotype appeared a few times. The genes are TRBV20-1 and TRBJ2-5; D is ambiguous. V gave up 7 bases and J gave up 2 bases, with 14 bases separating them. Looked up from germline, CDR1 is DFQATT and CDR2 is SNEGSKA (reference sequence). This CDR3 has 13 amino acids. The CDR3 nucleotides read TGCAGTGGAAAGCAGACCAAGCAAGAGACCCAGTACTTC. Translation gives CSGKQTKQETQYF.

This clonotype was counted at least ten times. The chain uses TRBV6-2 or TRBV6-3 and TRBJ2-7; perhaps TRBD1 as D (6 bases). The CDR3 runs 11 residues. CDR1 is MNHEY, CDR2 SVGEGT, per germline. V lost 6 bases, J lost 6 bases, and 9 bases lay in between. This CDR3 is CASREGGEQYF. The CDR3 nucleotides read TGTGCCAGCAGGGAAGGGGGCGAGCAGTACTTC.

This clonotype was counted at least ten times. The chain links TRBV20-1 to TRBJ2-3; 11 bases line up with TRBD2. Germline CDR1 DFQATT, CDR2 SNEGSKA (reference sequence). The CDR3 has 15 residues. J was trimmed by 0 bases and V by 5 bases; bases with no gene match: 4. The CDR3 loop reads CSAPRLAGSTDTQYF. Written as DNA, the CDR3 is TGCAGTGCTCCGCGACTAGCGGGGAGCACAGATACGCAGTATTTT.

This clonotype showed up many times. The chain employs TRBV29-1 and TRBJ2-2; 13 positions agree with TRBD2. J was trimmed by 6 bases and V by 1 base; bases with no gene match: 2. This CDR3 is 15 amino acids long. CDR1 SQVTM and CDR2 ANQGSEA come from the germline V gene. The CDR3 loop is CSVEGLAGGPGELFF. The CDR3 DNA reads TGCAGCGTTGAAGGACTAGCGGGAGGCCCCGGGGAGCTGTTTTTT.

This clonotype was detected only a few times. In DNA, the CDR3 is TGTGCCAGCAGCTGGTTACAGGGCCTAGAAGCTTTCTTT. This sequence encodes CASSWLQGLEAFF. The chain combines TRBV28 with TRBJ1-1; D may be TRBD1 (6 bases). Looked up from germline, CDR1 is MDHEN and CDR2 is SYDVKM. Trimming removed 6 bases from V and 8 bases from J, with 16 bases in between. CDR3 length: 13 residues.

This clonotype appeared a few times. CDR3 amino acids: CASGTSHTGELFF. The CDR3 coding sequence is TGTGCCAGCGGGACTAGCCACACCGGGGAGCTGTTTTTT. V is TRBV9 and J is TRBJ2-2; 9 positions match TRBD2. The CDR3 has 13 amino acids. Unmatched junction bases numbered 1, after V lost 7 bases and J lost 3 bases. From germline, CDR1 is SGDLS and CDR2 YYNGEE. Full variable domain (remainder filled in from reference TRBV9 and TRBJ2-2): DSGVTQTPKHLITATGQRVTLRCSPRSGDLSVYWYQQSLDQGLQFLIQYYNGEERAKGNILERFSAQQFPDLHSELNLSSLELGDSALYFCASGTSHTGELFFGEGSRLTVL.

J is TRBJ2-1 and V is TRBV9; D call uncertain. This CDR3 spans 13 amino acids. Germline V gene lookup returns CDR1 SGDLS and CDR2 YYNGEE. V was cut by 0 bases and J by 7 bases, with 8 bases left in between. CDR3 loop: CASSVGPQNEQFF. CDR3 bases: TGTGCCAGCAGCGTAGGTCCGCAGAATGAGCAGTTCTTC.

This clonotype was counted only a few times. The chain employs TRBV12-3 or TRBV12-4 and TRBJ1-5, with D hard to call. The CDR3 spans 15 residues. Trimming took 0 bases from V and 0 from J, leaving 6 bases between them. DNA for the CDR3: TGTGCCAGCAGTTTAGCAGTAAATAGCAATCAGCCCCAGCATTTT. The encoded protein is CASSLAVNSNQPQHF.

This clonotype appeared a few times. The rearrangement links TRBV25-1 to TRBJ1-5, with 8 positions matching TRBD1. V lost 3 bases and J lost 11; bases outside the gene matches: 12. This CDR3 has 15 residues. Germline V lookup: CDR1 MGHDK, CDR2 SYGVNS. CDR3 loop: CASSDPSTGGEAQHF. The CDR3, as DNA: TGTGCCAGCAGTGACCCATCAACAGGGGGTGAGGCCCAGCATTTT.

J is TRBJ2-5 and V is TRBV28, with TRBD1 matching 7 bases. This CDR3 region has 16 residues. The J segment lost 5 bases and the V segment lost 1 base, leaving 10 bases of the junction unmatched. CDR1 and CDR2 from the germline V gene are MDHEN and SYDVKM. The CDR3 is CASSLYTDRAGETQYF. CDR3 DNA sequence: TGTGCCAGCAGTTTATATACCGACAGGGCCGGCGAGACCCAGTACTTC.

This rearrangement joins TRBV28 to TRBJ2-4; 11 positions match TRBD2. Trimming removed 3 bases from V and 1 base from J; junction bases left unmatched: 11. The CDR3 runs to 19 residues. The germline CDR1 and CDR2 sequences are MDHEN and SYDVKM. CDR3 DNA: TGTGCCAGCAGTTTTAGTGAACTAGCGGGAGTTAAGGCCAAAAACATTCAGTACTTC. Amino acid sequence: CASSFSELAGVKAKNIQYF.